This TCR beta chain appears in the sequencing data of a study of T cells in Graves' hyperthyroidism and ophthalmopathy. On this clonotype: The antigen is unknown.

From germline, CDR1 is GTSNPN and CDR2 SVGIG (reference sequence). Trimming removed 1 base from V and 6 bases from J, with 8 bases in between. CDR3 length: 12 residues. Uncontrolled infections, other autoimmune diseases, pregnancy or lactation led to exclusion of patients. Clinical symptoms, serum thyroxine, TRAb, thyroid ultrasound and orbital computed tomography established diagnosis. Notes on the study in general: Peripheral blood also featured most of the thyroid clonotypes expanded above 0.001.

TCR beta CDR3 region amplification was performed from RNA transcripts. HTBI primers drove first-round RT-PCR of the TCR CDR3. Each CDR3 protein is one row after TCRdb ran MiXCR on the multiplex PCR reads. Of some 700,000 distinct CDR3 sequences listed, roughly 17% are singletons. The receptor was derived from a man between 50 and 59 years old with Graves' hyperthyroidism. V and J are TRBV30 and TRBJ2-3, with D possibly being TRBD2 (6 bases). Sequencing was performed on blood. The CDR3 protein is CAWSGAGDTQYF. In nucleotides, the CDR3 is TGTGCCTGGAGTGGGGCGGGGGATACGCAGTATTTT.